The clone carrying this T cell receptor beta chain was seen a few times. The antigen is not known. The junction differs from germline at one of its ends, possibly a read error. The CDR3 has 16 amino acids. Looked up from germline, CDR1 is SGHDN and CDR2 is FVKESK. The investigators reverse transcribed all of the isolated RNA, so they sequenced expressed TCRB transcripts. Only in-frame clones appear in the TCRdb table, and some are missing; sequencing was by immunoSEQ multiplex PCR. This sample has about 170,000 clones, with 6% to 9% found just once. The data belong to a study of beta chain features in type 1 diabetes. Study results and caveats: A closer apparent resemblance between naive, central memory and Treg TCRB repertoires was seen in patients than in healthy donors. TCRB CDR3s from Type 1 diabetes patients were moderately but significantly shorter in all four CD4+ subsets.

This chain connects TRBV14 to TRBJ2-3, with TRBD2 matching 8 bases. Sequences were obtained from central memory CD4+ T cells from blood. This receptor was taken from a man between 18 and 29 years old with type 1 diabetes. The chain's CDR3 is CASSEERGQIADTQYF. The CDR3 nucleotides are TGTGCCAGCAGCGAAGAGCGGGGGCAGATCGCAGATACGCAGTATTTT.